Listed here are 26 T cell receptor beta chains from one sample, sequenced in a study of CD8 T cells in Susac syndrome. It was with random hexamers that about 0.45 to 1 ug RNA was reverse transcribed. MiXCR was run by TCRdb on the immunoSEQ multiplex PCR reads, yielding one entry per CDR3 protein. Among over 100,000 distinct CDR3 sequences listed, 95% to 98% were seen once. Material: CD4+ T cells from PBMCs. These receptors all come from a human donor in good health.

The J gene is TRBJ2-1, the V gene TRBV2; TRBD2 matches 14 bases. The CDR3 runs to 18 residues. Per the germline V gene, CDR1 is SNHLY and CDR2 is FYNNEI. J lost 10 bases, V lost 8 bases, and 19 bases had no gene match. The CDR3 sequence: CASVIGTSGGGRLGEQFF. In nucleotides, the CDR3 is TGTGCCAGCGTGATCGGGACTAGCGGGGGAGGCCGATTAGGGGAGCAGTTCTTC.

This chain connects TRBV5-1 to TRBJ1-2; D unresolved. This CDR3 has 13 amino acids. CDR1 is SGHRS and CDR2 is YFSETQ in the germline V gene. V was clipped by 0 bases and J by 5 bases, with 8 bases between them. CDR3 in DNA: TGCGCCAGCAGCTTGGAAGCAGGTTATGGCTACACCTTC. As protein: CASSLEAGYGYTF.

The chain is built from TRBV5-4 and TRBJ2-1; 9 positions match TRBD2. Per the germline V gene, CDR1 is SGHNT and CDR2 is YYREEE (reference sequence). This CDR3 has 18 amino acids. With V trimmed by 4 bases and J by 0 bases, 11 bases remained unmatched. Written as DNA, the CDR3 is TGTGCCAGCAGCCAATTAGCGGGAGCAGAAAGCTCCTACAATGAGCAGTTCTTC. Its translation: CASSQLAGAESSYNEQFF.

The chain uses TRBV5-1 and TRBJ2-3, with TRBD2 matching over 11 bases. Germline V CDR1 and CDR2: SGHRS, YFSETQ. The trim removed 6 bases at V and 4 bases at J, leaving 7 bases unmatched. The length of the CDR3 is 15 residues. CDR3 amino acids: CASTVSGGAPDTQYF. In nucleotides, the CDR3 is TGCGCCAGCACTGTTAGCGGGGGGGCTCCAGATACGCAGTATTTT. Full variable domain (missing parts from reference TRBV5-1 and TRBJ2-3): KAGVTQTPRYLIKTRGQQVTLSCSPISGHRSVSWYQQTPGQGLQFLFEYFSETQRNKGNFPGRFSGRQFSNSRSEMNVSTLELGDSALYLCASTVSGGAPDTQYFGPGTRLTVL.

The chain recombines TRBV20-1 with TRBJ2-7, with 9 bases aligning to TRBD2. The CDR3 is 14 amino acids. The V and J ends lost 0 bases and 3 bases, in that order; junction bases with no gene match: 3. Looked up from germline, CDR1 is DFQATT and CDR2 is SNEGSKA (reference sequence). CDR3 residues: CSARDPSGNYEQYF. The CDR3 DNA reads TGCAGTGCTAGAGATCCTAGCGGGAACTACGAGCAGTACTTC.

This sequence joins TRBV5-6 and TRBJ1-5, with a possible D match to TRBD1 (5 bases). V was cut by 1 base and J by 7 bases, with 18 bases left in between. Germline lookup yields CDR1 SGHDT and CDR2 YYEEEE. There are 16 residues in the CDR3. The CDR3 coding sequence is TGTGCCAGCAGCTTGTGGCGGGGCGGAGTCGGACAGCCCCAGCATTTT. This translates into CASSLWRGGVGQPQHF.

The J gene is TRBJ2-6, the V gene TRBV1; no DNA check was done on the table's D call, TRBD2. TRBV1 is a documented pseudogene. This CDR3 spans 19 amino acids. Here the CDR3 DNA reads TGCACCAAAGACCTCAGGGCGGGAGGTCCCAATTCTGGGGCCAACGTCCTGACTTTC. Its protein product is CTKDLRAGGPNSGANVLTF.

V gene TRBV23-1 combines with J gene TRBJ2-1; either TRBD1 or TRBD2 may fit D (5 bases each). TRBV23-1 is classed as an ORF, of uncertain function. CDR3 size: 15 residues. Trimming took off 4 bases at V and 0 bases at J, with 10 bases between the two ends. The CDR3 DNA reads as TGCGCCAGCAGTCGTCGGGACGGCTCCTACAATGAGCAGTTCTTC. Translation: CASSRRDGSYNEQFF.

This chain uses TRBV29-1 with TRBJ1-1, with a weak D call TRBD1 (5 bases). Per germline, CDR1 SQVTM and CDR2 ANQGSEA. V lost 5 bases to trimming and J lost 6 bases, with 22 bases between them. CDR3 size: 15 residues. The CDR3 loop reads CSVLLPGRGISEAFF. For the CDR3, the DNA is TGCAGCGTTCTTCTCCCGGGACGGGGCATTTCTGAAGCTTTCTTT.

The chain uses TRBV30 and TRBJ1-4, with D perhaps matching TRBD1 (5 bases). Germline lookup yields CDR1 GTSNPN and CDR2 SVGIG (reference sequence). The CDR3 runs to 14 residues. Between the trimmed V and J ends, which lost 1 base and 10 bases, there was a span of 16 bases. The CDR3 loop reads CAWSGGRDGVKLFF. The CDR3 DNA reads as TGTGCCTGGAGTGGGGGCAGGGACGGTGTAAAACTGTTTTTT.

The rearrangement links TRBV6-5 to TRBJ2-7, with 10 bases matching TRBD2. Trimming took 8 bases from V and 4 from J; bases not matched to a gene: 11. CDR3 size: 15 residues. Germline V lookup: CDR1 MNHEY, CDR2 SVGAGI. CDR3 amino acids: CASGSRASGRYEQYF. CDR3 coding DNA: TGTGCCAGCGGAAGCCGGGCTAGCGGGAGATACGAGCAGTACTTC.

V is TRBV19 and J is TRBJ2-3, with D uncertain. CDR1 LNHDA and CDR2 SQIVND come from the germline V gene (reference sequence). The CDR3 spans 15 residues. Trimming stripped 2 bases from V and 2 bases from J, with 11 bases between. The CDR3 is CASSIFVASTDTQYF. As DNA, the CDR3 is TGTGCCAGTAGTATATTTGTTGCTTCCACAGATACGCAGTATTTT. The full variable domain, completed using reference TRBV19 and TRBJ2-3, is DGGITQSPKYLFRKEGQNVTLSCEQNLNHDAMYWYRQDPGQGLRLIYYSQIVNDFQKGDIAEGYSVSREKKESFPLTVTSAQKNPTAFYLCASSIFVASTDTQYFGPGTRLTVL.

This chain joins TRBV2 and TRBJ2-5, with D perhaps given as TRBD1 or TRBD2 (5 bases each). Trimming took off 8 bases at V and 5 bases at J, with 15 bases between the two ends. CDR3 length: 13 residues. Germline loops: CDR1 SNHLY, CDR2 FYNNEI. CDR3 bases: TGTGCCAGCCCGGCTGGGACGGAGGAGACCCAGTACTTC. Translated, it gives CASPAGTEETQYF.

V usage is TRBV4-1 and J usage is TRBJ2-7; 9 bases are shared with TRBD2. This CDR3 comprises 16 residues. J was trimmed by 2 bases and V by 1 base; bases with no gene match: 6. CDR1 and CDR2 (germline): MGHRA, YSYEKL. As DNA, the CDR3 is TGCGCCAGCAGCCAAGGTCTAGCGGGACCCCCCTACGAGCAGTACTTC. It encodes CASSQGLAGPPYEQYF.

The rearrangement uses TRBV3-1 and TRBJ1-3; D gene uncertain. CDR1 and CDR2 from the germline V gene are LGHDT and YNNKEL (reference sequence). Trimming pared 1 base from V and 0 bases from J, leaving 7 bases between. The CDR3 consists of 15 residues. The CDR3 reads CASSQGTNSGNTIYF. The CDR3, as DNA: TGTGCCAGCAGCCAAGGCACCAACTCTGGAAACACCATATATTTT.

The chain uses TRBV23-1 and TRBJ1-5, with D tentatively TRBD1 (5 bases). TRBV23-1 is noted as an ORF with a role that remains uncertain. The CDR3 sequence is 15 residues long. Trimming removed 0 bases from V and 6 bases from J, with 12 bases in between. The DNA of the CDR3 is TGCGCCAGCAGTCAATCATCAAGGGGCGGTCAGCCCCAGCATTTT. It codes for CASSQSSRGGQPQHF.

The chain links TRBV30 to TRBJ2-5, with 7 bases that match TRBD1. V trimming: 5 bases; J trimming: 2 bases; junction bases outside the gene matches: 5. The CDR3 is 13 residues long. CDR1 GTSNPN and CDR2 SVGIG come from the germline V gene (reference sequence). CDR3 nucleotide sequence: TGTGCCTGGGAGGGGGACAGACAAGAGACCCAGTACTTC. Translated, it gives CAWEGDRQETQYF.

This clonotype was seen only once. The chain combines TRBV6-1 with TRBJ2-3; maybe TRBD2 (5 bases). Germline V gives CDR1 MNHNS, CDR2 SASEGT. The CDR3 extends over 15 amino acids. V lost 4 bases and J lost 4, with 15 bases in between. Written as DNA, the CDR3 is TGTGCCAGCAGTGTAACCGGGATAAGGGCAGATACGCAGTATTTT. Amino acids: CASSVTGIRADTQYF.

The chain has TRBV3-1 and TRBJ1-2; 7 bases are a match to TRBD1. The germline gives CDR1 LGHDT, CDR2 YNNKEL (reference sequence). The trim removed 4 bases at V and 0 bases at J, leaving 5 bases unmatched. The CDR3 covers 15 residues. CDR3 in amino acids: CASSRRDSSNYGYTF. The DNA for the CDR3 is TGTGCCAGCAGCCGCCGGGACAGCTCTAACTATGGCTACACCTTC.

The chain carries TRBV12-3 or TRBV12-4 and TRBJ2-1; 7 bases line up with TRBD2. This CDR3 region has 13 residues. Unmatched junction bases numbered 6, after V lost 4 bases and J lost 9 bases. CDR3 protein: CASSSRTRSEQFF. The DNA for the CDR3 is TGTGCCAGCAGTTCCAGGACTAGGTCTGAGCAGTTCTTC.

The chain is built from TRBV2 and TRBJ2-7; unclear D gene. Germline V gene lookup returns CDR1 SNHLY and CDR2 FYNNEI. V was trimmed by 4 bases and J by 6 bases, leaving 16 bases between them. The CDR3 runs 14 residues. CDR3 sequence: CASSVHLRASEQYF. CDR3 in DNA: TGTGCCAGCAGTGTCCATCTAAGGGCCTCCGAGCAGTACTTC.

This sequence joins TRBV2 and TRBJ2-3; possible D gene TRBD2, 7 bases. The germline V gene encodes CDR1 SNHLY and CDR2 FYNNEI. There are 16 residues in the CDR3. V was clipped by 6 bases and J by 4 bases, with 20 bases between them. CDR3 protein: CASRRGGRNYADTQYF. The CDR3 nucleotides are TGTGCCAGCAGGAGGGGGGGAAGGAATTACGCAGATACGCAGTATTTT.

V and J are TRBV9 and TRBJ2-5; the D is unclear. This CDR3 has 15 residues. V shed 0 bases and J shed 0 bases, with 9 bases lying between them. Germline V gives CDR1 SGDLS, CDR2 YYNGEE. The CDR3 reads CASSVASTHQETQYF. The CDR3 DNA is TGTGCCAGCAGCGTAGCCTCAACACACCAAGAGACCCAGTACTTC.

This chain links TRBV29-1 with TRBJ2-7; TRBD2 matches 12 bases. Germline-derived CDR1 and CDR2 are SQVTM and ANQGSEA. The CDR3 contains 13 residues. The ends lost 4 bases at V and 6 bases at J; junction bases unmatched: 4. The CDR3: CSVAPGLAGEQYF. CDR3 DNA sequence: TGCAGCGTTGCCCCGGGACTAGCGGGCGAGCAGTACTTC.

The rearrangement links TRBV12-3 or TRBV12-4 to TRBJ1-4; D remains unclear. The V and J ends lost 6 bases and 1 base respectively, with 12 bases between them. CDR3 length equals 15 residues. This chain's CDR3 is CASRFQRGTNEKLFF. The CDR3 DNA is TGTGCCAGCAGATTTCAACGGGGAACTAATGAAAAACTGTTTTTT.

The CDR3 region is CASSMNERENIQYF. In DNA, the CDR3 is TGTGCCAGTAGTATGAATGAAAGGGAAAACATTCAGTACTTC. This chain connects TRBV19 to TRBJ2-4; unclear D gene. Trimming left V 3 bases short and J 5 bases short, with 11 bases between. CDR1 LNHDA and CDR2 SQIVND come from the germline V gene (reference sequence). This CDR3 is built from 14 residues.